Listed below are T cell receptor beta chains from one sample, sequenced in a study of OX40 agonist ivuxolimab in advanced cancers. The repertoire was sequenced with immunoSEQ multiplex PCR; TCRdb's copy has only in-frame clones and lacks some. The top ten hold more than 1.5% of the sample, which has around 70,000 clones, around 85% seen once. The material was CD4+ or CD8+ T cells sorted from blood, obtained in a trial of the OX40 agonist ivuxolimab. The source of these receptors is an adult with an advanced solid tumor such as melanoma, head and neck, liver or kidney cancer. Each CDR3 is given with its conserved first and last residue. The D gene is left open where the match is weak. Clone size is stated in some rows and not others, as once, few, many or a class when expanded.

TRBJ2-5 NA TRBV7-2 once TGTGCCAGCTCAGGAAGAATGCGACAAGAGACCCAGTACTTC CASSGRMRQETQYF
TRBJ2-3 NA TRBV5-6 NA TGTGCCAGCAGCTTGGTTCACTCAGCCGATACGCAGTATTTT CASSLVHSADTQYF
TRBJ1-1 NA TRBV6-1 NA TGTGCCAGTAGACACAGGGAAGGCACTGAAGCTTTCTTT CASRHREGTEAFF
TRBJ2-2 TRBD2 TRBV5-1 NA TGCGCCAGCAGCTCGACTAGCGGGAGGAGGTCCGGGGAGCTGTTTTTT CASSSTSGRRSGELFF
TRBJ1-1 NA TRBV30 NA TGTGCCTGGAGTGTAAGGATACGGAACACTGAAGCTTTCTTT CAWSVRIRNTEAFF
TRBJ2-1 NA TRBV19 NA TGTGCCAGTAGTATGGGACGGAGCTCCTACAATGAGCAGTTCTTC CASSMGRSSYNEQFF
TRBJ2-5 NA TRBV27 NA TGTGCCAGCAGTTTATCGAGGGCAGCCCAAGAGACCCAGTACTTC CASSLSRAAQETQYF
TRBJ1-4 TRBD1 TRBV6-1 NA TGTGCCAGCAGTGAAAACAGGGGAGGCGGAGGGTATGAAAAACTGTTTTTT CASSENRGGGGYEKLFF
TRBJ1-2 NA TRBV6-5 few TGTGCCAGCAGTTCTTACAATGCCAACTATGGCTACACCTTC CASSSYNANYGYTF
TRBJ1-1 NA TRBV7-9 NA TGTGCCAGCAGCCCCGGGACCACTGAAGCTTTCTTT CASSPGTTEAFF
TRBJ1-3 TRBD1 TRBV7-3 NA TGTGCCAGCAGCGCAGGGGGGACTGGAAACACCATATATTTT CASSAGGTGNTIYF
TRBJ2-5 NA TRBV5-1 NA TGCGCCAGCAGCTTGAACGGCCCGGCGGGAGAGACCCAGTACTTC CASSLNGPAGETQYF
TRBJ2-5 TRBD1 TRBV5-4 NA TGTGCCAGCAGCTTGGGGGGGACAGGAGAGACCCAGTACTTC CASSLGGTGETQYF
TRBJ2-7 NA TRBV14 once TGTGCCAGCAGCCAGGAACAGTCCTACGAGCAGTACTTC CASSQEQSYEQYF
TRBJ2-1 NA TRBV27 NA TGTGCCAGCCGGAAGGGGGCTAGCGGATACAATGAGCAGTTCTTC CASRKGASGYNEQFF
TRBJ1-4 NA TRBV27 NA TGTGCCAGCAGTAGACTCGGGGCGGGTAATGAAAAACTGTTTTTT CASSRLGAGNEKLFF
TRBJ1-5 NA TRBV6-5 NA TGTGCCAGCAGTAGAGGGGGCAATCAGCCCCAGCATTTT CASSRGGNQPQHF
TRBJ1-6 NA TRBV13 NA TGTGCCAGCAGCTCAAGTGGGGCAGGGTTAAGTTCACCCCTCCACTTT CASSSSGAGLSSPLHF
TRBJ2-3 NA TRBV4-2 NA TGTGCCAGCTCGAGGCTAGCACGGACAGATACGCAGTATTTT CASSRLARTDTQYF
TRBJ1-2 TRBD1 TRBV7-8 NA TGTGCCAGCAGCCCTAGGACAGGGGACTATGGCTACACCTTC CASSPRTGDYGYTF
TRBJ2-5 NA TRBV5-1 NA TGCGCCAGCAGCCTATACCCCGCCCTCCAAGAGACCCAGTACTTC CASSLYPALQETQYF
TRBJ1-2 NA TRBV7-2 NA TGTGCCAGCAGCTTACAGGGAATCTATGGCTACACCTTC CASSLQGIYGYTF
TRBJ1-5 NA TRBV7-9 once TGTGCCAGCAGCTTAGGGGTGCTCCAGCATTTT CASSLGVLQHF
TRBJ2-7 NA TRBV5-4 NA TGTGCCAGCAGCCACACCGATCTAGGGGTCCACGAGCAGTACTTC CASSHTDLGVHEQYF
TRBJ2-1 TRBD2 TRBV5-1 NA TGCGCCAGCAGCTTTCGAAAGACTAGCCGATACAATGAGCAGTTCTTC CASSFRKTSRYNEQFF
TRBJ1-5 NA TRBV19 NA TGTGCCAGCATGCGGGCAGGGGCCTCCTTCCAGCCCCAGCATTTT CASMRAGASFQPQHF
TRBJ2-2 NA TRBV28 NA TGTGCCAGCAGTTCCGGTGGGTGGGAGCTGTTTTTT CASSSGGWELFF
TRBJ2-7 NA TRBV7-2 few TGTGCCAGCAGCCTCGATGGCGGGCTTACCTACGAGCAGTACTTC CASSLDGGLTYEQYF
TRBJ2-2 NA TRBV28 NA TGTGCCAGCGTTAATGGGGGTAAAACCGGGGAGCTGTTTTTT CASVNGGKTGELFF
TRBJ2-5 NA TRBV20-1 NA TGCAGTGCTATAAGTAAAGAGACCCAGTACTTC CSAISKETQYF
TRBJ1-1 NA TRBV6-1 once TGTGCCAGCAGTGTAGGCAGATTGAACACTGAAGCTTTCTTT CASSVGRLNTEAFF
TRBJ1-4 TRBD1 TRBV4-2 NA TGTGCCAGCAGCCAAGGACAGGGGGTTGCAACTAATGAAAAACTGTTTTTT CASSQGQGVATNEKLFF